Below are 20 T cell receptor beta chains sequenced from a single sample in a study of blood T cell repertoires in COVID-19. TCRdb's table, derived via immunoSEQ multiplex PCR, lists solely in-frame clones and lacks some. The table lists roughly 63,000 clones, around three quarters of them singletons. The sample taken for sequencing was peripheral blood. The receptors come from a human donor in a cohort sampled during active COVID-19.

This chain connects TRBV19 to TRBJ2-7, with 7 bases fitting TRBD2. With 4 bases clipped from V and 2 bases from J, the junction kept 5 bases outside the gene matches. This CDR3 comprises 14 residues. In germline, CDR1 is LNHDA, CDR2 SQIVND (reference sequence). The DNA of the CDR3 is TGTGCCAGTAGTAAGCGGAGCGGGACCTACGAGCAGTACTTC. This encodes CASSKRSGTYEQYF.

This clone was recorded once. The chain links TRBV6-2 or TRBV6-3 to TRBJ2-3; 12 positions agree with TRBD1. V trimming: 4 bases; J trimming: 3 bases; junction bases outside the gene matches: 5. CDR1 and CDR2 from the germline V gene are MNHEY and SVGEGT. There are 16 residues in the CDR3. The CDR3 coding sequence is TGTGCCAGCAGTTCCGGGACAGGGGGCAGAACAGATACGCAGTATTTT. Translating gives CASSSGTGGRTDTQYF.

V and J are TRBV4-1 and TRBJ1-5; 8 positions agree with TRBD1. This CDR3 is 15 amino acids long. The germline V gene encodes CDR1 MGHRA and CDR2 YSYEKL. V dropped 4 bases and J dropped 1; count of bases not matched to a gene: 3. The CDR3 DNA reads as TGCGCCAGCAGCCCAGGGGGCGGCAGCAATCAGCCCCAGCATTTT. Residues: CASSPGGGSNQPQHF.

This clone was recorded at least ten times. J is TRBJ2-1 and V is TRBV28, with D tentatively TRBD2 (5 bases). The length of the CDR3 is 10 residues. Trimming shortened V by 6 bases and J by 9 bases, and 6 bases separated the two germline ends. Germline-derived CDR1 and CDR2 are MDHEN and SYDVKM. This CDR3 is CASRSGEQFF. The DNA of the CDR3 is TGTGCCAGCAGAAGCGGTGAGCAGTTCTTC.

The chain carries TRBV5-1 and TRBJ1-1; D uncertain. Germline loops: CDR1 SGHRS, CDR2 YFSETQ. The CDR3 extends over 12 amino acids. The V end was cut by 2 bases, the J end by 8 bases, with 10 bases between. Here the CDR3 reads CASSFTSNEAFF. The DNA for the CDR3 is TGCGCCAGCAGCTTTACCTCTAACGAAGCTTTCTTT.

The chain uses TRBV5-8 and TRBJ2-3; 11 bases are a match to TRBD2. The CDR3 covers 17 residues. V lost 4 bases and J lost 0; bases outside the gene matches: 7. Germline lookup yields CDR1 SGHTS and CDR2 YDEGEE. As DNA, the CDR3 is TGTGCCAGCAGCAGGACTAGCGGGCTTTCTAGCACAGATACGCAGTATTTT. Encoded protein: CASSRTSGLSSTDTQYF.

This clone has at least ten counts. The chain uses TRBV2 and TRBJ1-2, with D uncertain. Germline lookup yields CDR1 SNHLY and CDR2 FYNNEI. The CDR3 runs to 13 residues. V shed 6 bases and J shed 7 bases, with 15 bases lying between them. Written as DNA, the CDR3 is TGTGCCAGCAGAGTGACATCAGCGGCTGGCTACACCTTC. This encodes CASRVTSAAGYTF. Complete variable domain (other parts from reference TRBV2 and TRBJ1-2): EPEVTQTPSHQVTQMGQEVILRCVPISNHLYFYWYRQILGQKVEFLVSFYNNEISEKSEIFDDQFSVERPDGSNFTLKIRSTKLEDSAMYFCASRVTSAAGYTFGSGTRLTVV.

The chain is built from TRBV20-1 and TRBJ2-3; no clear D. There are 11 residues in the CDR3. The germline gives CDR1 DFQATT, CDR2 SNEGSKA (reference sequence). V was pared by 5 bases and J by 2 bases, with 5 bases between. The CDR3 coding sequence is TGCAGTGCTGAGGACACAGATACGCAGTATTTT. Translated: CSAEDTDTQYF.

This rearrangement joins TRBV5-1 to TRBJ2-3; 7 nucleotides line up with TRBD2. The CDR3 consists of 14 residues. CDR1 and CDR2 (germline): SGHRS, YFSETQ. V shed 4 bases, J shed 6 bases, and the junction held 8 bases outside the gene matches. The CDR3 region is CASSLRTGGDTQYF. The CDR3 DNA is TGCGCCAGCAGCCTCCGGACCGGGGGGGATACGCAGTATTTT.

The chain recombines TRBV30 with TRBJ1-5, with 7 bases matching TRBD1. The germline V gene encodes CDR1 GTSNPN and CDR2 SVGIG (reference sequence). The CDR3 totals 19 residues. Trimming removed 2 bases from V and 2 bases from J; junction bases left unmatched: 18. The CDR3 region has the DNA TGTGCCTGGAGTACAAGACAGGGATTGGGACTCCGGGGCAATCAGCCCCAGCATTTT. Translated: CAWSTRQGLGLRGNQPQHF. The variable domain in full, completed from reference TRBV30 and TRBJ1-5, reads SQTIHQWPATLVQPVGSPLSLECTVEGTSNPNLYWYRQAAGRGLQLLFYSVGIGQISSEVPQNLSASRPQDRQFILSSKKLLLSDSGFYLCAWSTRQGLGLRGNQPQHFGDGTRLSIL.

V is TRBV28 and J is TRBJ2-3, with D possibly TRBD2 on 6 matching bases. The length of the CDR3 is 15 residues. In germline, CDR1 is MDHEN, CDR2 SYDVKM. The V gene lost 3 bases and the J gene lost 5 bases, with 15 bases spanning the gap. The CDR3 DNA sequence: TGTGCCAGCAGTTTCGGAGGGGAAGGCAAAGATACGCAGTATTTT. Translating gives CASSFGGEGKDTQYF. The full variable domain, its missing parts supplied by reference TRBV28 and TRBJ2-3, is DVKVTQSSRYLVKRTGEKVFLECVQDMDHENMFWYRQDPGLGLRLIYFSYDVKMKEKGDIPEGYSVSREKKERFSLILESASTNQTSMYLCASSFGGEGKDTQYFGPGTRLTVL.

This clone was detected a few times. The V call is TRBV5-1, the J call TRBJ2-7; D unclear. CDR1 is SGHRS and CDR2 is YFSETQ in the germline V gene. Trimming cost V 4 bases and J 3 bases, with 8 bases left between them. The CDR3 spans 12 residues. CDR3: CASSGNSYEQYF. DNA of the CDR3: TGCGCCAGCAGCGGAAACAGCTACGAGCAGTACTTC.

CDR3 sequence (DNA): TGTGCCAGCAGTTCCACACAGGGGGCGGGAGTCCCCTACGAGCAGTACTTC. It yields the protein CASSSTQGAGVPYEQYF. The chain uses TRBV27 and TRBJ2-7, with TRBD1 matching over 9 bases. The CDR3 sequence is 17 residues long. CDR1 and CDR2 from the germline V gene are MNHEY and SMNVEV (reference sequence). The V gene end was trimmed by 4 bases and the J gene end by 2 bases; junction bases not matched to a gene: 12.

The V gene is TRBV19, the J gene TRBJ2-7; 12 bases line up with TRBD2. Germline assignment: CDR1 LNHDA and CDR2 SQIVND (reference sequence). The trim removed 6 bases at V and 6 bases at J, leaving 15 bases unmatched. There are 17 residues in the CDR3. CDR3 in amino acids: CASSTSPLAGGPGEQYF. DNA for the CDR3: TGTGCCAGTAGCACATCACCCCTAGCGGGAGGGCCTGGCGAGCAGTACTTC.

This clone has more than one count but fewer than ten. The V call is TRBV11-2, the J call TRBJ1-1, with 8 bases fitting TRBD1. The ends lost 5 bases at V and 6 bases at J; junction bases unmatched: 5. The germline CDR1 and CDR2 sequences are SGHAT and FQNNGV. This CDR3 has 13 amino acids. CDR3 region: CASSLDRGSEAFF. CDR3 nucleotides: TGTGCCAGCAGCCTCGACAGGGGTTCTGAAGCTTTCTTT.

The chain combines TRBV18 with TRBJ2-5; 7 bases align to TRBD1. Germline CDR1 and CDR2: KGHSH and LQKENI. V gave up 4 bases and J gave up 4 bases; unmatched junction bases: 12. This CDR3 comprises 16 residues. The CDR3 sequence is CASSRSRGSSGETQYF. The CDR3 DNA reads TGTGCCAGCTCACGGTCCAGGGGGAGTTCGGGAGAGACCCAGTACTTC.

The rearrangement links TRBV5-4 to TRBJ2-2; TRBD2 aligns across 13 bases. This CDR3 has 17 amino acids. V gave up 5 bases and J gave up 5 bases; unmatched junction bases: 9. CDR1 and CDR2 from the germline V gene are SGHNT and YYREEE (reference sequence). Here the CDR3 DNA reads TGTGCCAGCAGTCCCGCCGGACTAGCGGGAGCAACCGGGGAGCTGTTTTTT. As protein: CASSPAGLAGATGELFF.

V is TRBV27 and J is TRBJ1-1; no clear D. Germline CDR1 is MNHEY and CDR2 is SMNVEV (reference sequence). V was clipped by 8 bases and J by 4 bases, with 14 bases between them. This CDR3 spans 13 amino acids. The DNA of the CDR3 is TGTGCCAGCCTTCCGGGGATGGGCACTGAAGCTTTCTTT. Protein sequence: CASLPGMGTEAFF.

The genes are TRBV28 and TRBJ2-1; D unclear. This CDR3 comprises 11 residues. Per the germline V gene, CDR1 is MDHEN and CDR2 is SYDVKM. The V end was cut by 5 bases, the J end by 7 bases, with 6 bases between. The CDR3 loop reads CASSTLNEQFF. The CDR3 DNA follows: TGTGCCAGCAGTACTTTGAATGAGCAGTTCTTC.

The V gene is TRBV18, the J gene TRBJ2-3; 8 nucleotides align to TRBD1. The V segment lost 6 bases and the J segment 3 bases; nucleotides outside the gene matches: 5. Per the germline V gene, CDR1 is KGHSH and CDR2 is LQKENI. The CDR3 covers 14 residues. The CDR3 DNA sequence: TGTGCCAGCTCCTCCTACAGGGGGACAGATACGCAGTATTTT. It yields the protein CASSSYRGTDTQYF.